This record looks at one T cell receptor (beta chain) sequence and its context. This clonotype occurred many times. The antigen it recognizes is unknown. Base qualities are not provided; no much larger clone lies one nucleotide away. Taken from cysteine to phenylalanine, the CDR3 has 14 residues. Only the CDR3 portion is preserved as DNA: 42 bases, with reading frame beginning at the first base. Here V drops 1 base and J drops 3 bases, and the junction holds 2 bases not matched to any gene. CDR1 is given as SGHVS and CDR2 as FNYEAQ, both from the germline V gene. The source of the sample is a study of T cell repertoires in cytomegalovirus infection (dated by TCRdb to the late 2010s). About the investigation overall: Donor HLA type was relevant to the analysis, because carriage of CMV infection together with the matching HLA type was indicated by public TCR beta signatures. Broader findings and caveats from the paper: In both this cohort and an independent cohort of some 350 donors, the cumulative frequency of public TCR beta family members distinguished carriers of CMV infection plus the relevant HLA type. The ex vivo response was dominated by HLA-C-restricted CMV-specific TCR beta clonotypes, and the single most frequent clonotype in two of eight donors was supplied by these HLA-C-restricted clonotypes.

Data came from an Illumina HiSeq 1500. TCRdb reprocessing: public reads trimmed at Q25 with fastp, clones called with MiXCR, in-frame beta chains kept. CDR3 protein sequences are deduplicated, and each keeps its most common genes and DNA. The sample table holds some 150,000 distinct CDR3 sequences, of which 6.5% were seen once. Clones ranked in the top ten supply roughly 18% of the sample. The specimen was PBMCs. This receptor chain uses TRBV7-6 and TRBJ2-7; 8 bases in the junction line up with TRBD1. The sequence was obtained from a human donor in good health (CMV status not recorded). Some clones in this sample may be carry-over from other donors' samples. The CDR3 here reads CASSLDRGYYEQYF. The nucleotides read TGTGCCAGCAGCTTAGACAGGGGGTACTACGAGCAGTACTTC.